This TCR beta chain comes out of a study of blood T cell repertoires in COVID-19 (dated by TCRdb to 2020 to 2021). With regard to the full study: Collaborator samples came from the United States, Italy and Spain and covered acute and convalescent phases of COVID-19. The prospective study material was composed of cDNA or gDNA derived from T cells, B-cell-depleted T cells, or PBMCs. Subjects who had been exposed to COVID-19, were actively infected with it, or had recovered from it provided the deeply sampled blood TCRbeta repertoires that made up the dataset. The repertoires were released in a freely available public database meant as a resource for research on the immune response to SARS-CoV-2. The samples were drawn from the first 160 participants of the ongoing ImmuneRACE study and from over a thousand subjects provided by 6 global collaborators. Sample metadata almost always included a de-identified subject ID, COVID-19 status, age in years and sex. Where available, HLA class I and class II types were taken from metadata supplied by the sample provider and were not determined by assay-based typing.

About this clone itself: There is no known antigen for this receptor. Base qualities are missing; no much larger clone stands one base away.

TCRbeta CDR3 regions were amplified from genomic DNA by means of the immunoSEQ Assay, a bias-controlled multiplex PCR. As for the authors' bioinformatics: The number of nucleated cells in each sample was estimated from the amplification of reference gene primers within the assay. To quantify the absolute abundance of each unique TCRbeta CDR3 rearrangement, sequence reads were collapsed and filtered. Productive Simpson clonality was computed per sample as the square root of Simpson's diversity index over productive rearrangements. Entries here come from immuneACCESS through TCRdb and include only in-frame sequences with V and J called. Some clones fail to appear in such tables; in the studies checked, an unresolved V gene covers under half of the shortfall, and the cause of the remainder is unknown. That table gives V, J and clone size, and the DNA gave D and trimming. This sample has around 60,000 clones in its table, and around 77% of those were observed once. 20% to 25% of the sample is in the top ten clones.

The collaborating institutions used their own protocols to collect whole blood in K2EDTA tubes. For TCRbeta analysis, collaborators shipped samples in one of three forms: frozen whole blood, isolated PBMCs, or DNA extracted from either of those sample types. The CDR3 spans 19 residues, from the cysteine through the phenylalanine. Only the CDR3 region is kept as DNA, spanning 57 bases read in frame from base 1. Clipping removes 5 bases from V and 0 bases from J, with 11 as the unmatched junction base count. The germline V gene sets CDR1 to SGHNT and CDR2 to YENEEA. The paper's findings and limits, for the study overall: The amount of clinical and demographic metadata varied by source and participant and was provided uncurated.

This TCR came from a man older than 75 with active or convalescent COVID-19. The sequenced material came from peripheral blood. The chain was built from TRBV11-3 and TRBJ2-3, and 13 bases in between align with TRBD2. The CDR3 region reads CASSHGLAGASLSTDTQYF. Here is the DNA: TGTGCCAGCAGCCACGGACTAGCGGGAGCCTCTCTGAGCACAGATACGCAGTATTTT.